A selection of T cell receptor beta chains follows, all from one sample in a study of post-analysis software for immune sequencing data. Via MiXCR, TCRdb re-called the PCR reads, giving one row per CDR3 protein. The sample shows 180,000 or so distinct CDR3 sequences, 29% of them seen only once. Sequenced: blood. Source of these receptors: a girl aged 2 to 17 with multiple sclerosis. CDR3s include the opening cysteine and the closing phenylalanine or tryptophan. A D gene is named only where the DNA matches it firmly. Rows may omit the clone size; those that give it use once, few, many or a size class.

cdr3_aa | cdr3_nt | clone_size | d_call | j_call | v_call
CASSWAGDTDTQYF | TGCGCCAGCAGCTGGGCTGGGGATACAGATACGCAGTATTTT | . | . | TRBJ2-3 | TRBV5-1
CSAVPLRDSNEQFF | TGCAGTGCTGTACCGCTACGAGATAGTAATGAGCAGTTCTTC | many | . | TRBJ2-1 | TRBV20-1
CASSQRYIYGYTF | TGTGCCAGCAGCCAGCGCTATATCTATGGCTACACCTTC | many | . | TRBJ1-2 | TRBV28
CASSSLHRHVDNSPLHF | TGTGCCAGCAGCTCCCTCCACCGACATGTGGATAATTCACCCCTCCACTTT | few | . | TRBJ1-6 | TRBV12-3/TRBV12-4
CASRNPTGVGYGYTF | TGTGCCAGCAGAAACCCAACAGGGGTTGGCTATGGCTACACCTTC | few | TRBD1 | TRBJ1-2 | TRBV28
CASSVAAGYEQYF | TGTGCCAGCAGTGTCGCGGCCGGTTACGAGCAGTACTTC | . | . | TRBJ2-7 | TRBV28
CASSWTPPDEQYF | TGCGCCAGCAGCTGGACTCCCCCCGACGAGCAGTACTTC | . | . | TRBJ2-7 | TRBV5-1
CASSDNIYTDTQYF | TGTGCCAGCAGTGATAACATATACACAGATACGCAGTATTTT | many | . | TRBJ2-3 | TRBV6-1
CASSLDTANTGELFF | TGTGCCAGCAGCTTAGATACAGCGAACACCGGGGAGCTGTTTTTT | . | . | TRBJ2-2 | TRBV7-9
CASSFRGPSEFF | TGTGCCAGCAGTTTCCGTGGGCCTAGCGAGTTCTTC | many | . | TRBJ2-1 | TRBV12-3/TRBV12-4
CASSSPGQGYEQYF | TGTGCCAGCAGTAGCCCGGGACAGGGGTACGAGCAGTACTTC | . | TRBD1 | TRBJ2-7 | TRBV28
CSAKSSGEGNTEAFF | TGCAGTGCTAAGAGTTCAGGGGAGGGGAACACTGAAGCTTTCTTT | . | . | TRBJ1-1 | TRBV20-1
CASSGPQSSYNEQFF | TGTGCCAGCAGCGGTCCACAGTCATCCTACAATGAGCAGTTCTTC | . | . | TRBJ2-1 | TRBV28
CASSPKGQAPEAFF | TGCGCCAGCAGCCCAAAAGGACAGGCCCCTGAAGCTTTCTTT | . | TRBD1 | TRBJ1-1 | TRBV5-1
CAISGRQGNYGYTF | TGTGCCATCAGTGGGAGACAGGGCAACTATGGCTACACCTTC | . | TRBD1 | TRBJ1-2 | TRBV10-3
CASSIRDQETQYF | TGTGCCAGTAGTATCAGGGACCAAGAGACCCAGTACTTC | . | . | TRBJ2-5 | TRBV19
CASSFTGAREKLFF | TGTGCCAGCAGCTTTACAGGGGCGCGGGAAAAACTGTTTTTT | . | TRBD1 | TRBJ1-4 | TRBV14
CSARGASGSEETQYF | TGCAGTGCTCGGGGGGCGAGCGGGAGTGAAGAGACCCAGTACTTC | many | TRBD2 | TRBJ2-5 | TRBV20-1
CSGQLADNYEQYF | TGCAGCGGACAACTAGCGGACAACTACGAGCAGTACTTC | . | TRBD2 | TRBJ2-7 | TRBV29-1
CASSPATSGPTYEQYF | TGTGCCAGCAGCCCAGCGACTAGCGGGCCAACCTACGAGCAGTACTTC | . | TRBD2 | TRBJ2-7 | TRBV5-4
CASSSGLRQGFMEQYF | TGCGCCAGCAGCTCGGGATTACGACAGGGATTCATGGAGCAGTACTTC | many | TRBD1 | TRBJ2-7 | TRBV5-1
CASSSDRGRSENIQYF | TGTGCCAGCAGTTCCGACAGGGGAAGGAGTGAAAACATTCAGTACTTC | . | TRBD1 | TRBJ2-4 | TRBV6-6
CASSSSGTDPYEQYF | TGTGCCAGCAGCTCCTCCGGGACGGACCCCTACGAGCAGTACTTC | many | . | TRBJ2-7 | TRBV7-9
CAWTGDSYEQYF | TGTGCCTGGACTGGGGACAGCTACGAGCAGTACTTC | . | TRBD1 | TRBJ2-7 | TRBV30
CASSLEGVEGEKLFF | TGCGCCAGCAGCTTGGAGGGGGTGGAAGGTGAAAAACTGTTTTTT | . | . | TRBJ1-4 | TRBV5-1
CASSRQLAPRADTQYF | TGTGCCAGCAGCCGCCAACTAGCCCCCCGGGCGGATACGCAGTATTTT | . | . | TRBJ2-3 | TRBV4-2
CSARPGEQNNSPLHF | TGCAGTGCTAGACCAGGGGAGCAAAATAATTCACCCCTCCACTTT | few | . | TRBJ1-6 | TRBV20-1
CASSQDPGPKNTGELFF | TGCGCCAGCAGCCAAGACCCGGGACCGAAGAACACCGGGGAGCTGTTTTTT | . | . | TRBJ2-2 | TRBV4-1
CASSHLDRAYEQYF | TGTGCCAGCAGCCACCTCGACAGGGCCTACGAGCAGTACTTC | . | TRBD1 | TRBJ2-7 | TRBV3-1
CSATSGGRRETQYF | TGCAGTGCTACGTCCGGGGGAAGACGGGAGACCCAGTACTTC | many | . | TRBJ2-5 | TRBV20-1
CASSLATPGANVLTF | TGTGCCAGCAGCTTAGCCACACCTGGGGCCAACGTCCTGACTTTC | . | . | TRBJ2-6 | TRBV7-9
CASSPRDSRSYEQYF | TGTGCCAGCAGCCCCCGGGACAGTAGATCCTACGAGCAGTACTTC | once | TRBD1 | TRBJ2-7 | TRBV7-2
CSAPPSSRLYNEQFF | TGCAGTGCTCCCCCCTCTAGCAGACTCTACAATGAGCAGTTCTTC | many | . | TRBJ2-1 | TRBV20-1
CATSLRQGNVFNEQFF | TGTGCCACCAGCCTGCGACAGGGGAACGTATTCAATGAGCAGTTCTTC | many | TRBD1 | TRBJ2-1 | TRBV15
CASSLEPTGVNSPLHF | TGTGCCAGCAGCTTAGAACCGACAGGTGTTAATTCACCCCTCCACTTT | many | . | TRBJ1-6 | TRBV11-2
CASSHGRGPGTGVADTQYF | TGCGCCAGCAGCCATGGTAGGGGCCCCGGGACAGGGGTCGCAGATACGCAGTATTTT | . | TRBD1 | TRBJ2-3 | TRBV4-1
CASGFGGGNSPLHF | TGTGCTAGTGGTTTCGGGGGAGGAAATTCACCCCTCCACTTT | few | . | TRBJ1-6 | TRBV12-5
CASRGPHPSPLHF | TGTGCCAGCCGGGGTCCTCACCCTTCACCCCTCCACTTT | few | . | TRBJ1-6 | TRBV6-5
CASSPRPRDTALAGSSYNEQFF | TGTGCCAGCAGCCCACGACCACGGGACACAGCCTTAGCGGGGAGCTCCTACAATGAGCAGTTCTTC | few | TRBD2 | TRBJ2-1 | TRBV3-1
CASSDRTGEAFF | TGTGCCAGCAGCGACCGGACAGGGGAAGCTTTCTTT | . | TRBD1 | TRBJ1-1 | TRBV7-2
CASSQASGGTINEQFF | TGCGCCAGCAGCCAAGCTTCGGGTGGGACTATCAATGAGCAGTTCTTC | many | TRBD2 | TRBJ2-1 | TRBV4-1
CASSPPFTIQSGFSMDEQYF | TGTGCCAGCTCACCACCGTTCACTATTCAGTCGGGTTTTTCTATGGACGAGCAGTACTTC | few | . | TRBJ2-7 | TRBV18
CASSSGHQIYEGYTF | TGTGCCAGCAGCTCGGGACACCAGATTTATGAAGGCTACACCTTC | . | . | TRBJ1-2 | TRBV5-6
CASSLWVDPGQGRETQYF | TGTGCCAGCAGTTTGTGGGTAGATCCGGGACAGGGGAGAGAGACCCAGTACTTC | . | TRBD1 | TRBJ2-5 | TRBV28
CATSRKAGLYNEQFF | TGTGCCACCAGCAGAAAAGCGGGACTCTACAATGAGCAGTTCTTC | many | TRBD2 | TRBJ2-1 | TRBV15
CASSLLGAGGKLFF | TGTGCCAGCAGTTTATTAGGGGCAGGAGGAAAACTGTTTTTT | . | . | TRBJ1-4 | TRBV28
CASSSLLRTGGYEQYF | TGTGCCAGCAGTTCCCTCCTGAGGACAGGGGGCTACGAGCAGTACTTC | few | TRBD1 | TRBJ2-7 | TRBV28
CASNRERTDTQYF | TGCGCCAGCAACCGTGAGAGGACAGATACGCAGTATTTT | . | . | TRBJ2-3 | TRBV5-1
CASSLEGLGEQYF | TGCGCCAGCAGCTTGGAAGGTCTAGGCGAGCAGTACTTC | many | . | TRBJ2-7 | TRBV5-1
CASNLGLRPDTQYF | TGCGCCAGCAACCTGGGACTAAGGCCAGATACGCAGTATTTT | few | TRBD2 | TRBJ2-3 | TRBV5-1
CASSFWGENTEAFF | TGTGCCAGCAGCTTCTGGGGGGAGAACACTGAAGCTTTCTTT | few | . | TRBJ1-1 | TRBV7-2
CASSPSGRTYNEQFF | TGTGCCAGCAGCCCTAGCGGGAGAACCTACAATGAGCAGTTCTTC | . | TRBD2 | TRBJ2-1 | TRBV6-5